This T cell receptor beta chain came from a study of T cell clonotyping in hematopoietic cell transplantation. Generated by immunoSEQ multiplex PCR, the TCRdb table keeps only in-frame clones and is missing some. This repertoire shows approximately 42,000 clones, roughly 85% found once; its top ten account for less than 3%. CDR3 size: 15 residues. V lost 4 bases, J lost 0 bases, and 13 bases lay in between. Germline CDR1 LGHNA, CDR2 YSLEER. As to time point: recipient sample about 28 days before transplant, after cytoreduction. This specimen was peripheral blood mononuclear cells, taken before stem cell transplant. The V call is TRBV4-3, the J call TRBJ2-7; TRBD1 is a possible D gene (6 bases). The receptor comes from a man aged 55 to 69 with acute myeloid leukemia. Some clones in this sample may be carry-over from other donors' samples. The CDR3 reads CASSPRTDYSYEQYF. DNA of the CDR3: TGCGCCAGCAGCCCGCGGACAGATTACTCCTACGAGCAGTACTTC.